This TCR beta chain derives from a study of identical twins. Study conclusions and caveats: Cross-sectional statistical analysis was relied on for the conclusions, without the same donors being followed.

With 0 bases removed from V and 7 bases from J, the gap between germline ends came to 9 bases. The CDR3 sequence is 13 residues long. CDR1 is LNHNV and CDR2 is YYDKDF in the germline V gene (reference sequence). Ten or more counts support this clonotype. As yet, its antigen is unknown. TCRdb redid the calling of the 5' RACE reads with MiXCR, one entry per CDR3 protein. This table holds over 200,000 distinct CDR3 sequences, about 10% found once. The sequence came from a man aged 50 to 59 in good health. The sample was memory T cells sorted from blood. V is TRBV15 and J is TRBJ1-2, with unresolved D. The CDR3 DNA sequence: TGTGCCACCAGCAGAGATCGGCTGGGTGGCTACACCTTC. Residues: CATSRDRLGGYTF. The variable domain in full, completed from reference TRBV15 and TRBJ1-2, reads DAMVIQNPRYQVTQFGKPVTLSCSQTLNHNVMYWYQQKSSQAPKLLFHYYDKDFNNEADTPDNFQSRRPNTSFCFLDIRSPGLGDTAMYLCATSRDRLGGYTFGSGTRLTVV.